This T cell receptor beta chain was recorded in a study of T-cell memory formation after mild COVID-19. Looking at the study overall: Clusters were largely donor specific.

Germline lookup yields CDR1 SEHNR and CDR2 FQNEAQ (reference sequence). The CDR3 has 14 residues. The germline V and J ends were trimmed by 5 bases and 3 bases, with 13 bases remaining between them. In its sample, this clonotype was seen many times. No antigen is known for it. General study points: Certain responding clones were present in pre-infection memory, suggesting participation of cross-reactive memory. Later expanders leaned CD4+, whereas day 15 to 85 contracting clones were balanced CD4/CD8.

cDNA libraries for TCR alpha and TCR beta, carrying sample barcodes and UMIs, came from 5'RACE with constant-segment primers. TCRdb reprocessed the 5' RACE reads with MiXCR, giving one entry per CDR3 protein. The sample has under 200,000 distinct CDR3 sequences; around a tenth are singletons. This chain uses TRBV7-9 with TRBJ2-5, with a possible D match to TRBD2 (6 bases). Input material: PBMCs or a T cell subset sorted from them (not recorded which). The receptor's source is a man between 18 and 29 years old who had mild COVID-19 (a few samples of this study predate the infection). Cell type and time point are not known. The CDR3 sequence is CASSPMGGEETQYF. The CDR3, as DNA: TGTGCCAGCAGCCCCATGGGCGGGGAAGAGACCCAGTACTTC.